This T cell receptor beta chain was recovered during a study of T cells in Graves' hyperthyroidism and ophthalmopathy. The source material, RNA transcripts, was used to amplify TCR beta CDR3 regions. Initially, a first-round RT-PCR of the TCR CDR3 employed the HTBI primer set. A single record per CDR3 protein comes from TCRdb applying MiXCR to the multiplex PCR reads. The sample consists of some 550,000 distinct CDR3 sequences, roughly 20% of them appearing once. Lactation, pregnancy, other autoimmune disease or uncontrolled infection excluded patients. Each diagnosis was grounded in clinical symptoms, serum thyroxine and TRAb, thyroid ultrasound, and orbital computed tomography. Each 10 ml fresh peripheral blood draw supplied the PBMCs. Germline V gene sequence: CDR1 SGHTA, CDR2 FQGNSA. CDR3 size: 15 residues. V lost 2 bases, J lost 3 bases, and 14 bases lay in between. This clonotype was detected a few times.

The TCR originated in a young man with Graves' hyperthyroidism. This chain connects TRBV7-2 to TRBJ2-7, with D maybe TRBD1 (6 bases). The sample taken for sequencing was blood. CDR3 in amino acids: CASSLYVGAIYEQYF. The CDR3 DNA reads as TGTGCCAGCAGCTTATATGTGGGGGCGATCTACGAGCAGTACTTC.